The present TCR beta chain was sequenced within a study of T cell responses to AZD1222 COVID-19 vaccine. Study-wide results and caveats: Spike-specific TCR breadth and depth were elevated following two AZD1222 doses. Spike-spanning, vaccine-associated CD4 TCRs were dominant at 160-218 and 743-854.

The CDR3 spans 15 residues. Per germline, CDR1 MGHRA and CDR2 YSYEKL. Trimming removed 3 bases from V and 0 bases from J; junction bases left unmatched: 4. The protocol was immunoSEQ multiplex PCR, while the TCRdb copy is restricted to in-frame clones and leaves out a portion. The repertoire holds 150,000 to 200,000 clones, with over 70% as singletons. Concerning this clone: Its antigen is still unknown.

This sample comprised peripheral blood, obtained on day 0 of MenACWY control vaccination. The source of this sequence is an adult in good health. The rearrangement links TRBV4-1 to TRBJ1-2; 7 bases are a match to TRBD1. CDR3 coding DNA: TGCGCCAGCAGCCACCCGACAGGGCCTAACTATGGCTACACCTTC. It encodes CASSHPTGPNYGYTF.